The source of this T cell receptor beta chain is a study of cytomegalovirus exposure and HLA in healthy donors. The length of the CDR3 is 13 residues. Germline assignment: CDR1 ENHRY and CDR2 SYGVKD. With V trimmed by 10 bases and J by 1 base, 6 bases remained unmatched. Clones were sequenced by immunoSEQ multiplex PCR, and TCRdb holds only the in-frame ones, with some missing. The data hold around 240,000 clones, with 90% observed a single time. The chain combines TRBV10-3 with TRBJ1-2; TRBD1 agrees at 7 bases. Sequences were obtained from PBMCs. The sequence was obtained from a woman between 18 and 29 years old in good health and CMV-seronegative. The DNA for the CDR3 is TGTGCCACCGGGACAGAGGTTAACTATGGCTACACCTTC. Encoded protein: CATGTEVNYGYTF.